This TCR beta chain is from a study of a mutant IDH1 vaccine in newly diagnosed glioma. Across the study: Eight vaccinations were given in weeks 1, 3, 5, 7, 11, 15, 19 and 23. Beginning 4-6 weeks after radiotherapy alone, or with temozolomide cycles, vaccination took place. Among treated patients, approximately 62% were male and about 40% female, and mean age was roughly 40 years.

Study results and caveats: Of all patients, roughly 93% showed vaccine-induced immune responses.

Indicated time point: week 5, during vaccination. Vaccination used 300 ug of mutant IDH1 20-mer peptide per dose, with topical imiquimod. Some clones are missing from TCRdb's copy, which holds only in-frame ones; the method was immunoSEQ multiplex PCR. The sample carries 40,000 or so clones, about nine tenths recorded once. A note on this clone: Antigen: not known.

CDR3 length: 15 residues. The ends lost 6 bases at V and 4 bases at J; junction bases unmatched: 7. In germline, CDR1 is LNHDA, CDR2 SQIVND (reference sequence). The sample consisted of PBMCs, taken from a glioma patient whose treatment included an IDH1 peptide vaccine. This sequence joins TRBV19 and TRBJ2-3; 10 bases are shared with TRBD1. The sequence came from a man aged 50-60 years with glioma. This chain's CDR3 is CASRTGQGMADTQYF. As DNA, the CDR3 is TGTGCCAGTAGGACGGGACAGGGGATGGCAGATACGCAGTATTTT. Full variable domain (missing parts from reference TRBV19 and TRBJ2-3): DGGITQSPKYLFRKEGQNVTLSCEQNLNHDAMYWYRQDPGQGLRLIYYSQIVNDFQKGDIAEGYSVSREKKESFPLTVTSAQKNPTAFYLCASRTGQGMADTQYFGPGTRLTVL.